The TCR beta chain described here comes from a study of vaccination and CD4 T cells after COVID-19. Study overall: The peptides that stimulated the cells were overlapping spike peptides from SARS-CoV-2, HCoV-NL63, HCoV-OC43 and HCoV-229E.

This clonotype has a handful of counts. The antigen is undetermined. The CDR3 has 14 residues. Germline CDR1 and CDR2: LNHNV and YYDKDF (reference sequence). V gave up 5 bases and J gave up 6 bases, with 15 bases separating them. An Oncomine TCR Beta short-read assay was used to sequence the DNA from cultured CD4+ T cells. Via MiXCR, TCRdb re-called the PCR reads, giving one row per CDR3 protein. The repertoire consists of 9,000 to 15,000 distinct CDR3 sequences, with 40% to 55% occurring once and the leading ten covering less than 25%. The treatment was: 10-day PBMC culture with coronavirus spike peptide pools or control peptides (ViraFEST assay). ViraFEST grew antigen-specific T cells using peptide pools, then sequenced TCRs. Study-wide results and limits: Rising from roughly 21 to 40, the median of SARS-CoV-2-reactive clonotypes did not change significantly.

The rearrangement joins TRBV15 to TRBJ2-3; a possible D gene is TRBD2 (6 bases). The sequence derives from a human donor who had recovered from COVID-19. The specimen sequenced was CD4+ T cells from blood, cultured in vitro. The CDR3 loop is CATSPRLVLDTQYF. DNA of the CDR3: TGTGCCACCAGCCCTCGACTAGTTCTTGATACGCAGTATTTT.